The 6 T cell receptor beta chains below all came from one sample that was sequenced in a study of blood T cell repertoires in COVID-19. Generated by immunoSEQ multiplex PCR, the TCRdb table keeps only in-frame clones and is missing some. The repertoire holds approximately 200,000 clones, approximately 80% seen once, with approximately 7.4% in the top ten. Sequences were obtained from PBMCs or T cells enriched from blood (not recorded which). The source is a woman aged 40 to 55 with acute COVID-19.

This clone was seen only a few times. This chain uses TRBV25-1 with TRBJ1-6; TRBD1 aligns across 10 bases. Trimming took 3 bases from V and 8 from J; bases not matched to a gene: 4. The CDR3 length is 15 residues. Germline assignment: CDR1 MGHDK and CDR2 SYGVNS. In DNA, the CDR3 is TGTGCCAGCAGTGACCGGGACAGGGGATATTCACCCCTCCACTTT. Its protein product is CASSDRDRGYSPLHF.

The chain recombines TRBV6-5 with TRBJ2-2, with D perhaps TRBD1 (5 bases). The V end lost 5 bases, the J end lost 5 bases, and 6 bases lay between the germline ends. This CDR3 has 12 residues. Looked up from germline, CDR1 is MNHEY and CDR2 is SVGAGI. CDR3 amino acids: CASSRTTGELFF. CDR3 nucleotide sequence: TGTGCCAGCAGTAGGACAACCGGGGAGCTGTTTTTT.

The V and J genes are TRBV4-3 and TRBJ2-3, with D possibly TRBD1 on 6 matching bases. The CDR3 sequence is 18 residues long. The germline gives CDR1 LGHNA, CDR2 YSLEER. V was clipped by 4 bases and J by 0 bases, with 20 bases between them. The CDR3 is CASSPRGRVGSSTDTQYF. The CDR3, as DNA: TGCGCCAGCAGCCCAAGGGGGAGAGTTGGCTCTAGCACAGATACGCAGTATTTT.

The gene calls are TRBV12-2 and TRBJ1-1; the D call TRBD1 from the table was never checked on the DNA. TRBV12-2 has pseudogene status. The CDR3 contains 14 residues. The CDR3 sequence is CAVGGLPVGAEAFF. In nucleotides, the CDR3 is TGTGCAGTAGGGGGCCTTCCGGTGGGAGCTGAAGCTTTCTTT.

This chain links TRBV9 with TRBJ2-3; D is perhaps TRBD1 (5 bases). CDR1 and CDR2 (germline): SGDLS, YYNGEE. The CDR3 has 14 amino acids. V gave up 3 bases and J gave up 2 bases, with 10 bases separating them. CDR3 amino acids: CASSEPGATDTQYF. The DNA of the CDR3 is TGTGCCAGCAGCGAGCCTGGGGCCACAGATACGCAGTATTTT.

The V and J genes are TRBV2 and TRBJ2-5; 7 nucleotides match TRBD1. The CDR3 totals 17 residues. With V trimmed by 5 bases and J by 2 bases, 14 bases remained unmatched. CDR1 is SNHLY and CDR2 is FYNNEI in the germline V gene. CDR3 coding DNA: TGTGCCAGCAGTATCGTCCGGGACAGTAAGCTTCAAGAGACCCAGTACTTC. Protein product: CASSIVRDSKLQETQYF.